This T cell receptor (beta chain) was documented in a study of T-cell reconstitution after alpha-beta-depleted transplantation in children. This clonotype was counted ten times or more. Its specificity is not known. The CDR3 length is 14 residues. Germline V CDR1 and CDR2: LGHNA, YSLEER. Trimming removed 0 bases at V and 6 bases at J, with 9 bases between. Study results and caveats: Where some patients showed high TCRbeta diversity at day 60, it came from recipient T cells and thymic progenitors that had survived. About two months after transplant, alpha-beta T cells reportedly came from several hundred expanded graft clones.

Library preparation (for TCRbeta) was performed with unique molecular identifiers. In TCRdb, the PCR reads were re-called with MiXCR into one record per CDR3 protein. The sample yields around 450,000 distinct CDR3 sequences, 10% seen once. V gene TRBV4-3 combines with J gene TRBJ1-5, with D perhaps matching TRBD1 (6 bases). The input for sequencing was PBMCs, taken before TCRalphabeta/CD19-depleted stem cell transplant. The clonotype comes from a child younger than 10 with inherited bone marrow failure, due to receive a stem cell transplant. The CDR3 region is CASSQEQGGQPQHF. The CDR3 nucleotides are TGCGCCAGCAGCCAAGAACAGGGTGGTCAGCCCCAGCATTTT.